This T cell receptor beta chain comes out of a study of memory CD8 T cells in hepatitis C reinfection. Study-level background: Samples at peak reinfection came 3 to 8 weeks post-detection. Findings and caveats of the study: Conclusions on public clonotypes and secondary clearance were not definitive with about 5 donors.

Comments on this clone: Its matching antigen is unknown.

The time point is: peak reinfection, 3 to 8 weeks after reinfection detection. No in vitro expansion preceded TCR sequencing of the sorted cells. People who inject drugs from Montreal's HEPCO study were the donors. Total naive CD8 T cells were sorted as viable CD3+ CD8+ CD45RO- cells from a couple of donors. Trimming shortened V by 5 bases and J by 0 bases, and 7 bases separated the two germline ends. The CDR3 is 13 amino acids. Germline V gene sequence: CDR1 LNHDA, CDR2 SQIVND (reference sequence). Produced via immunoSEQ multiplex PCR; TCRdb's table is partial and in-frame only. The table includes about 45,000 clones, 88% detected once.

The chain employs TRBV19 and TRBJ2-5; D not certain. The TCR sequence derives from a man younger than 30 with hepatitis C virus infection. Sequencing was carried out using naive CD8+ T cells sorted from blood. The CDR3, as DNA: TGTGCCAGTAGTTTCCGGGACCAAGAGACCCAGTACTTC. It encodes CASSFRDQETQYF.